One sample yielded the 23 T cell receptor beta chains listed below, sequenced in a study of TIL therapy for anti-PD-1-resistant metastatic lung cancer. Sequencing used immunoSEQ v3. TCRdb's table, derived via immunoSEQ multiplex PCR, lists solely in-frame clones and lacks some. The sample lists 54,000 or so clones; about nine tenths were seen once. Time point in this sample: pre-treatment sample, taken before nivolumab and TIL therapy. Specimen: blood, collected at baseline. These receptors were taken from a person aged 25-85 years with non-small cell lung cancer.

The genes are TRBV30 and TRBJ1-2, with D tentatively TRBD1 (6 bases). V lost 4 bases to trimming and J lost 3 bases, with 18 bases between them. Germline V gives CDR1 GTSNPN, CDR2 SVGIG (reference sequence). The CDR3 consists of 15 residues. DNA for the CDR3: TGTGCCTGGAACGCCTGGGGGGCTTACCACTATGGCTACACCTTC. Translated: CAWNAWGAYHYGYTF.

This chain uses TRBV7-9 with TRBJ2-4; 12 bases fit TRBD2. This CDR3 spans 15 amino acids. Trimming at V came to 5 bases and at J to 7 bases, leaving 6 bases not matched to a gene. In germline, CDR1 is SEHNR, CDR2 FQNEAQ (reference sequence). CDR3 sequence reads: CASSPDLAGGNIQYF. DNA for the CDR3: TGTGCCAGCAGCCCCGACCTAGCGGGAGGGAACATTCAGTACTTC.

The CDR3 protein is CASSQVGNVWRSEAFF. The DNA of the CDR3 is TGTGCCAGCAGCCAAGTGGGAAACGTTTGGCGTTCTGAAGCTTTCTTT. The rearrangement joins TRBV4-2 to TRBJ1-1, with D hard to call. V gave up 1 base and J gave up 6 bases, with 18 bases separating them. CDR1 LGHNA and CDR2 YNFKEQ come from the germline V gene. This CDR3 is built from 16 residues.

This CDR3 is CAWSFSGGAGDTQYF. In nucleotides, the CDR3 is TGTGCCTGGAGTTTTAGCGGGGGGGCTGGAGATACGCAGTATTTT. The rearrangement joins TRBV30 to TRBJ2-3, with 11 bases fitting TRBD2. Germline values: CDR1 GTSNPN, CDR2 SVGIG (reference sequence). V was clipped by 2 bases and J by 5 bases; unmatched bases: 6. The CDR3 loop spans 15 amino acids.

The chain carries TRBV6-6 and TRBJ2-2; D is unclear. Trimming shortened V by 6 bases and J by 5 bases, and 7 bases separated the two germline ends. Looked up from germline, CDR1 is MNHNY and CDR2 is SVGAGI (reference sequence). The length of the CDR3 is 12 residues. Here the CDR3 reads CASSRITGELFF. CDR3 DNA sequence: TGTGCCAGCAGCCGTATTACCGGGGAGCTGTTTTTT.

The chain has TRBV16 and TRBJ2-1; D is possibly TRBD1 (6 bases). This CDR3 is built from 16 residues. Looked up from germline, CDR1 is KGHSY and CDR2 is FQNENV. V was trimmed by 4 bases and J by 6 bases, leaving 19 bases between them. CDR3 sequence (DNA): TGTGCCAGCAGCCCTCAATCACCCAGGGGTTCCAATGAGCAGTTCTTC. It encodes CASSPQSPRGSNEQFF.

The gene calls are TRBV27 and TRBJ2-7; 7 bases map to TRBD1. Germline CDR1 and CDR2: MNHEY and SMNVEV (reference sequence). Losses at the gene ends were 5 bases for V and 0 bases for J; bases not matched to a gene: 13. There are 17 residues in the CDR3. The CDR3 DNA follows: TGTGCCAGCAGTCCCGGATCGACAGGGCTAGGCTCCTACGAGCAGTACTTC. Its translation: CASSPGSTGLGSYEQYF.

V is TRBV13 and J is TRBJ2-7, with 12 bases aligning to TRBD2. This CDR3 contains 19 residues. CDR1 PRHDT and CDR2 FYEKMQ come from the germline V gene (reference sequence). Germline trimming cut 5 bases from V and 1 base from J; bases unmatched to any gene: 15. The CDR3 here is CASSGTPLAGGLSSYEQYF. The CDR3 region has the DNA TGTGCCAGCAGCGGGACCCCCCTAGCGGGGGGGCTTTCTTCCTACGAGCAGTACTTC.

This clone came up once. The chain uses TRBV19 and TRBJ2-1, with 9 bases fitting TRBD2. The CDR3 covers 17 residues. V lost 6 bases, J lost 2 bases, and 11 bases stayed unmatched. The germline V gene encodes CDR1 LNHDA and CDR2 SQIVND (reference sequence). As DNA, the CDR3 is TGTGCCAGTAGCTCAACTGCTAGCGGGATCACCTACAATGAGCAGTTCTTC. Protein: CASSSTASGITYNEQFF.

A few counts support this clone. The CDR3 reads CAISEEGGYNSPLHF. In nucleotides, the CDR3 is TGTGCCATCAGTGAAGAAGGGGGCTATAATTCACCCCTCCACTTT. This chain links TRBV10-3 with TRBJ1-6, with D possibly TRBD1 on 6 matching bases. This CDR3 has 15 amino acids. Germline assignment: CDR1 ENHRY and CDR2 SYGVKD. The V end lost 3 bases, the J end lost 3 bases, and 9 bases lay between the germline ends.

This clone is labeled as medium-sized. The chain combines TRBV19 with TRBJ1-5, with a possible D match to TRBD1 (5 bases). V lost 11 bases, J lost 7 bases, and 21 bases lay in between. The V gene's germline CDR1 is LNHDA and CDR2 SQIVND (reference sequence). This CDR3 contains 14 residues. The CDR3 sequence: CAGGSPREGQPQHF. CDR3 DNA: TGTGCCGGAGGATCACCCAGGGAAGGCCAGCCCCAGCATTTT.

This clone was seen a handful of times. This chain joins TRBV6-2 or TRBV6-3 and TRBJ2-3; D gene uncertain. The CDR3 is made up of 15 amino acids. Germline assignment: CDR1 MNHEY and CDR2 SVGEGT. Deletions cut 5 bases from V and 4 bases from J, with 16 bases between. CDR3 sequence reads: CASSDFSGSPDTQYF. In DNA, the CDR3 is TGTGCCAGCAGTGATTTCTCCGGTAGCCCAGATACGCAGTATTTT.

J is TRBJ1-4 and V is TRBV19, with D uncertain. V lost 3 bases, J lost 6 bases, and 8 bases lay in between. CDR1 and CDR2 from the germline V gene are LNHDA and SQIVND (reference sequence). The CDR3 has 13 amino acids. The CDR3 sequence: CASSIAGHEKLFF. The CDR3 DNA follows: TGTGCCAGTAGTATCGCAGGTCATGAAAAACTGTTTTTT.

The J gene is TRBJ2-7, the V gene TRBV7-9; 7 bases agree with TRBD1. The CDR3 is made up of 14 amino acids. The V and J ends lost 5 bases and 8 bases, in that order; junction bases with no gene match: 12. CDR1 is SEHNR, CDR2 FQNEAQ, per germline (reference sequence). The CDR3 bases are TGTGCCAGCAGCCATGGACAGGAAAAGTATCAGCAGTACTTC. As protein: CASSHGQEKYQQYF.

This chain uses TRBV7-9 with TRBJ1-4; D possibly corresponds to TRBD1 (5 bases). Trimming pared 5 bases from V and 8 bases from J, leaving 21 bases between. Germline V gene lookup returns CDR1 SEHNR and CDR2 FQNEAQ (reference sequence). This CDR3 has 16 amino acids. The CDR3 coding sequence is TGTGCCAGCAGCCCCGGTCCGCGGCAGGGAGCCGAAAAACTGTTTTTT. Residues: CASSPGPRQGAEKLFF.

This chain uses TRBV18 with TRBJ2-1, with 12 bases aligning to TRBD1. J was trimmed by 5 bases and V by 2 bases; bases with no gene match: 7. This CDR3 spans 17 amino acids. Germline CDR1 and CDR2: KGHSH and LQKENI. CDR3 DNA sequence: TGTGCCAGCTCACCAGATCCGGGACAGGGGGCGCACAATGAGCAGTTCTTC. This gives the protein CASSPDPGQGAHNEQFF.

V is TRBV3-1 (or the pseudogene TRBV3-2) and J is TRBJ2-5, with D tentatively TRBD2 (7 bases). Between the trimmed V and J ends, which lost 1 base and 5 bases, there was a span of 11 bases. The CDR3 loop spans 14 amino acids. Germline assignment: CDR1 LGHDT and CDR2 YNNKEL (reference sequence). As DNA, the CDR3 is TGTGCCAGCAGCCAAGTGGAGGGGGGGGAGACCCAGTACTTC. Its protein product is CASSQVEGGETQYF.

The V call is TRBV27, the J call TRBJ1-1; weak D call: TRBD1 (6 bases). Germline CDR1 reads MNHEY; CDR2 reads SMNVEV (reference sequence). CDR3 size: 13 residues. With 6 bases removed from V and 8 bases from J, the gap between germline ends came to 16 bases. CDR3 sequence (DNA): TGTGCCAGCAGCGAGGGGGGGCTCCCCGAAGCTTTCTTT. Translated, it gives CASSEGGLPEAFF.

CDR3 amino acids: CASSAEEIPPYEQYF. The CDR3 DNA sequence: TGTGCCAGCAGCGCGGAGGAGATTCCTCCCTACGAGCAGTACTTC. The rearrangement links TRBV9 to TRBJ2-7; tentative D call: TRBD2 (5 bases). Germline CDR1 is SGDLS and CDR2 is YYNGEE. CDR3 length: 15 residues. Trimming removed 3 bases from V and 2 bases from J, with 15 bases in between.

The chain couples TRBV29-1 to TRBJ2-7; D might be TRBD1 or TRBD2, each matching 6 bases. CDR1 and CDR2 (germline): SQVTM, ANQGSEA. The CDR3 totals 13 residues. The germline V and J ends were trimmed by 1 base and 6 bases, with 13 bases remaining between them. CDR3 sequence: CSVEGGAPGEQYF. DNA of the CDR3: TGCAGCGTTGAAGGGGGGGCCCCTGGCGAGCAGTACTTC.

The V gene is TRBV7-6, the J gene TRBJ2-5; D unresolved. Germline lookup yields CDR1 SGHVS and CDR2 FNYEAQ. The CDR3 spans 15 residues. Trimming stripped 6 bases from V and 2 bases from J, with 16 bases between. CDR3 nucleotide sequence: TGTGCCAGCAGAAAAACGGCGATCGTACAAGAGACCCAGTACTTC. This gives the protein CASRKTAIVQETQYF.

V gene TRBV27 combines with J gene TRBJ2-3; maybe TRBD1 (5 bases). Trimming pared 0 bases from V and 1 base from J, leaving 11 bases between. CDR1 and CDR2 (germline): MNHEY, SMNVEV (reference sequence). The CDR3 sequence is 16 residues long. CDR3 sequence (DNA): TGTGCCAGCAGTTTATCGGTAGGGGTCGGCACAGATACGCAGTATTTT. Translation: CASSLSVGVGTDTQYF.

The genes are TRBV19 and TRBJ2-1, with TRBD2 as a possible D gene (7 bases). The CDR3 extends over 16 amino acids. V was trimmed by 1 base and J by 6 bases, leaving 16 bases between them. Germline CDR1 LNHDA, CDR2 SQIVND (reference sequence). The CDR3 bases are TGTGCCAGTAGTATAGTCCGGGGGGCTACGTGCAATGAGCAGTTCTTC. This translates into CASSIVRGATCNEQFF.